These T cell receptor beta chains were read from a single sample in a study of CD4+ T cells in melanoma. Clones were sequenced by immunoSEQ multiplex PCR, and TCRdb holds only the in-frame ones, with some missing. The sample carries 140,000 or so clones, 80% to 95% recorded once. The source is a human donor with melanoma. The CDR3 runs from the conserved cysteine through the conserved F or W. D genes are given only for firm matches. Size is stated for part of the rows, as once, few or many counts, or as a class when the clone is expanded.

.,TRBJ2-1,.,TRBV27,TGTGCCAGCAGATACTCGAACTACAATGAGCAGTTCTTC,CASRYSNYNEQFF
.,TRBJ1-2,.,TRBV5-5,TGTGCCAGCAGCTTGGAGTGGGTACAGGGCGGCTATGGCTACACCTTC,CASSLEWVQGGYGYTF
.,TRBJ1-6,once,TRBV23-1,TGCGCCAATCAACCAGGCACCCGCAGGACGTGCTCACCCCTCCACTTT,CANQPGTRRTCSPLHF
.,TRBJ1-6,.,TRBV30,TGTGCCTGGAGAAAAACCACAGTCCCACCCCTCCACTTT,CAWRKTTVPPLHF
TRBD2,TRBJ2-1,.,TRBV7-9,TGTGCCAGCAGCTCTGGGACTAGCGGGGTTAATGAGCAGTTCTTC,CASSSGTSGVNEQFF
.,TRBJ1-4,.,TRBV29-1,TGCAGCGTTGGGACCGAGGAAAAACTGTTTTTT,CSVGTEEKLFF
.,TRBJ1-6,once,TRBV18,TGTGCCAGCTCACCTAGGCAGGATCATAATTCACCCCTCCACTTT,CASSPRQDHNSPLHF
.,TRBJ1-6,.,TRBV30,TGTGCCTGGAGTCTCCTAATAGGAAATTCACCCCTCCACTTT,CAWSLLIGNSPLHF
.,TRBJ1-3,.,TRBV7-8,TGTGCCAGCAGCTTATGGGCCGGGGGCTCTGGAAACACCATATATTTT,CASSLWAGGSGNTIYF
.,TRBJ1-1,.,TRBV21-1,TGTGCCAGCAGCGGACAGGAGACGAAGAACACTGAAGCTTTCTTT,CASSGQETKNTEAFF
.,TRBJ1-2,once,TRBV4-1,TGCGCCAGCAGCCCCCCCGAACAGGTGGTCTATGGCTACACCTTC,CASSPPEQVVYGYTF
.,TRBJ1-5,.,TRBV6-1,TGTGCCAGCAGTGAATTGGGGGGTACAGATCAGCCCCAGCATTTT,CASSELGGTDQPQHF
.,TRBJ1-5,.,TRBV30,TGTGCCTGGAGTGTACCCGGTCAGCCCCAGCATTTT,CAWSVPGQPQHF
TRBD1,TRBJ1-2,.,TRBV5-1,TGCGCCAGCAGCTCTGGCGGGACAGGGGGATATGGCTACACCTTC,CASSSGGTGGYGYTF
.,TRBJ1-2,.,TRBV15,TGTGCCACCAGCATACGCGGAAGTGGCTACACCTTC,CATSIRGSGYTF
.,TRBJ1-6,.,TRBV5-1,TGCGCCAGCAGCTTGGAGGGGCCGAGCTCCTATAATTCACCCCTCCACTTT,CASSLEGPSSYNSPLHF
.,TRBJ1-4,.,TRBV4-1,TGCGCCAGCAGCCAACGGGCCGACAGCCGGGGGGAAAAACTGTTTTTT,CASSQRADSRGEKLFF
.,TRBJ1-6,.,TRBV7-9,TGTGCCAGCAGCCCGGGGGACCGGGATAATTCACCCCTCCACTTT,CASSPGDRDNSPLHF
.,TRBJ1-5,once,TRBV10-2,TGCGCCAGCAGTGATTTACAGGAGTCGGGTTATTATCAGCCCCAGCATTTT,CASSDLQESGYYQPQHF
.,TRBJ2-2,.,TRBV2,TGTGCCAGCAGTGAAGTACCCTACGGGGAGCTGTTTTTT,CASSEVPYGELFF
.,TRBJ1-3,.,TRBV2,TGTGCCAGCAGTGACGAGGGCGGAAACACCATATATTTT,CASSDEGGNTIYF
.,TRBJ1-2,.,TRBV29-1,TGCAGCGTCAGCCCGGGGTCTAACTATGGCTACACCTTC,CSVSPGSNYGYTF
TRBD1,TRBJ1-1,.,TRBV30,TGTGCCTGGGGTAACCCCCGGACAGGGAACACTGAAGCTTTCTTT,CAWGNPRTGNTEAFF
TRBD1,TRBJ1-1,once,TRBV7-9,TGTGCCAGCAGAAGGGACAGGGAAGCTTTCTTT,CASRRDREAFF
TRBD2,TRBJ2-2,.,TRBV29-1,TGCAGCGTTGAAGATGGACATAGGCGGGGGGGAGCCGGGGAGCTGTTTTTT,CSVEDGHRRGGAGELFF
.,TRBJ1-2,.,TRBV19,TGTGCCAGTCGGGACGGACACTATGGCTACACCTTC,CASRDGHYGYTF